The subject of this entry is one T cell receptor beta chain. Antigen specificity is unknown. Germline CDR1 SGHAT, CDR2 FQNNGV. The CDR3 covers 13 residues. V was trimmed by 4 bases and J by 2 bases, leaving 9 bases between them. Healthy individuals who donated bone marrow served as the donors. The data are from a study of cytomegalovirus exposure and HLA in healthy donors. The study ran its PCR with 60 Vbeta and 13 Jbeta primers. Sequenced by immunoSEQ multiplex PCR; TCRdb stores in-frame clones only, minus some. This table has over 45,000 clones, 75% to 85% appearing once. General study points: V- and J-gene trimming of TCR beta was linked (in a later analysis) to a missense DCLRE1C variant. Later findings reportedly placed an Asian-associated ancestry cluster below the approximately 630-donor mean for N-insertions. Highly shared variants forming one cluster were likely a sequencing artifact.

The clonotype comes from a man aged 30-40 years in good health and CMV-seronegative. V and J are TRBV11-2 and TRBJ2-7; weak D call: TRBD2 (5 bases). The sample was PBMCs. The CDR3 loop is CASSSGLTYEQYF. The CDR3 nucleotides read TGTGCCAGCAGCTCGGGGTTGACCTACGAGCAGTACTTC.